One TCR beta chain is described in this entry. This record comes from a study of PD-1 blockade in classical Hodgkin lymphoma. Repertoires were generated with immunoSEQ multiplex PCR, while TCRdb's copy carries only in-frame clones and drops some. In the table there are just under 45,000 clones, 65% to 85% of which are singletons. CDR1 and CDR2 from the germline V gene are SGHTA and FQGNSA. Trimming removed 5 bases at V and 1 base at J, with 15 bases between. CDR3 length equals 16 residues. With no exception, relapse followed autologous stem cell transplantation in all patients, and brentuximab vedotin exposure varied.

The sequence was collected from a human donor with classical Hodgkin lymphoma. The sequencing used peripheral blood mononuclear cells (PBMCs), collected before the second cycle of nivolumab. J is TRBJ2-4 and V is TRBV7-2; TRBD1 or TRBD2 may be the D gene (5 bases each). The CDR3 region has the DNA TGTGCCAGCAGCCCCAGTGGGGGTTCGGCCAAAAACATTCAGTACTTC. This sequence encodes CASSPSGGSAKNIQYF.